These T cell receptor beta chains were read from a single sample in a study of blood T cells in healthy people across ages. Each CDR3 protein gets one entry after TCRdb re-called the 5' RACE reads with MiXCR. The sample carries approximately 1.5 million distinct CDR3 sequences, roughly 43% recorded once. The material sequenced was blood. The source of these receptors is a woman aged 18-29 years in good health. Each CDR3 is given with its conserved first and last residue. A D gene is named only where the DNA matches it firmly. Clone size is not always given. Where it is, it says once, few, many or a class for expanded clones.

d_gene	v_gene	j_gene	abundance	CDR3nt	CDR3aa
-	TRBV12-3/TRBV12-4	TRBJ2-1	many	TGTGCCAGCAGCACAGCGCCTCAAACTAATGAGCAGTTCTTC	CASSTAPQTNEQFF
TRBD2	TRBV18	TRBJ2-3	-	TGTGCCAGCTCACCAACCCCTAGCGGGGGGGCCCCAGATACGCAGTATTTT	CASSPTPSGGAPDTQYF
TRBD2	TRBV7-3	TRBJ2-1	few	TGTGCCAGCAGCTGGACTAGCGGGAGCTCCTACAATGAGCAGTTCTTC	CASSWTSGSSYNEQFF
-	TRBV29-1	TRBJ2-4	once	TGCAGCGTTGGAGAGGCCAAAAACATTCAGTACTTC	CSVGEAKNIQYF
-	TRBV28	TRBJ2-7	-	TGTGCCAGCAGTATCCCTACACCGTACGAGCAGTACTTC	CASSIPTPYEQYF
TRBD1	TRBV4-1	TRBJ2-7	-	TGCGCCAGCAGCCAACGGACAGGGGTCGAGCAGTACTTC	CASSQRTGVEQYF
TRBD1	TRBV7-8	TRBJ2-7	-	TGTGCCAGCATCACAGACAGGGGCTCCTACGAGCAGTACTTC	CASITDRGSYEQYF
TRBD1	TRBV7-8	TRBJ1-2	-	TGTGCCAGCAGCGGAAACCGGGACAGCCCCTATGGCTACACCTTC	CASSGNRDSPYGYTF
-	TRBV12-3/TRBV12-4	TRBJ2-5	few	TGTGCCAGCAGTTTAGTCTCATTCAGGGATGAGACCCAGTACTTC	CASSLVSFRDETQYF
-	TRBV9	TRBJ2-7	few	TGTGCCAGCAGCCGCTCCGGTGGGCCCTACAATGAGCAGTACTTC	CASSRSGGPYNEQYF
-	TRBV4-1	TRBJ2-5	many	TGCGCCAGCAGCCAAGATGGGCTAGCGCAGTACCAAGAGACCCAGTACTTC	CASSQDGLAQYQETQYF
-	TRBV12-3/TRBV12-4	TRBJ2-7	-	TGTGCCAGCAGTTTTTTTGCAGGGAACTACGAGCAGTACTTC	CASSFFAGNYEQYF
-	TRBV7-2	TRBJ1-5	-	TGTGCCAGCAGCTTAGAACTAGCCGGTTACCAGCCCCAGCATTTT	CASSLELAGYQPQHF
-	TRBV28	TRBJ2-1	few	TGTGCCAGCAGTTTTCCTTCAAGGGGAAGTCCGTTGAGCTCCTACAATGAGCAGTTCTTC	CASSFPSRGSPLSSYNEQFF
TRBD2	TRBV3-1	TRBJ2-3	-	TGTGCCAGCAGCCAGCTAGCGGGGGGGTACACAGATACGCAGTATTTT	CASSQLAGGYTDTQYF
-	TRBV3-1	TRBJ1-6	-	TGTGCCAGCAGCCAAGTGAGGGGTATTCTCCACTTT	CASSQVRGILHF
-	TRBV9	TRBJ1-1	-	TGTGCCAGCAGCGTAGTCGGCGGGGGACCGAACACTGAAGCTTTCTTT	CASSVVGGGPNTEAFF
-	TRBV5-5	TRBJ2-7	-	TGTGCCAGCAGCTATCTTGGGGGCGAGCAGTACTTC	CASSYLGGEQYF
-	TRBV10-3	TRBJ2-1	few	TGTGCCATCAGTGAAAGACTCCATTCGAGCTCCTACAATGAGCAGTTCTTC	CAISERLHSSSYNEQFF
TRBD2	TRBV6-2/TRBV6-3	TRBJ2-1	-	TGTGCCAGCAGTGGGAGGGAGCCCTTCTACAATGAGCAGTTCTTC	CASSGREPFYNEQFF
-	TRBV20-1	TRBJ2-7	-	TGCAGTGCTAAGGACATCTCCTACGGGCAGTACTTC	CSAKDISYGQYF
-	TRBV20-1	TRBJ2-2	-	TGCAGTGCTAGAGTCCTAAAGAACACCGGGGAGCTGTTTTTT	CSARVLKNTGELFF
TRBD2	TRBV27	TRBJ2-3	few	TGTGCCAGCAGTATAGGACTAGCGGGGTACACAGATACGCAGTATTTT	CASSIGLAGYTDTQYF
-	TRBV2	TRBJ2-3	-	TGTGCCAGCACCCAGGAGGACCTAACAGATACGCAGTATTTT	CASTQEDLTDTQYF
TRBD2	TRBV7-7	TRBJ2-1	once	TGTGCTAGCAGCCCCGAAGAGGCCCTAGCGGGAGGTGAGCAGTTCTTC	CASSPEEALAGGEQFF
-	TRBV4-3	TRBJ2-1	few	TGCGCCAGCAGCCAAGAGCCACCAGGGACCACTTACAATGAGCAGTTCTTC	CASSQEPPGTTYNEQFF
TRBD1	TRBV18	TRBJ2-7	-	TGTGCCAGCTCACCGTCGGGACAGGCATACTACGAGCAGTACTTC	CASSPSGQAYYEQYF
-	TRBV6-2/TRBV6-3	TRBJ2-1	few	TGTGCCAGCAGCGCAAACTTGGAGCAGTTCTTC	CASSANLEQFF
TRBD1	TRBV15	TRBJ1-1	-	TGTGCCACCAGCAGCCAGGGGGACACTGAAGCTTTCTTT	CATSSQGDTEAFF
-	TRBV27	TRBJ2-7	-	TGTGCCAGCAGTTTATCAGGGGGGGCCCTCGCCTACGAGCAGTACTTC	CASSLSGGALAYEQYF
TRBD1	TRBV3-1	TRBJ1-1	-	TGTGCCAGCAGCCAAGAATGGGGGCAGGGGGCGAGCACTGAAGCTTTCTTT	CASSQEWGQGASTEAFF
-	TRBV7-2	TRBJ2-5	-	TGTGCCAGCAGCTTAAACACGCTCCAAGAGACCCAGTACTTC	CASSLNTLQETQYF
-	TRBV2	TRBJ1-5	-	TGTGCCAGCAGGGGGGGTAGCCAGCCCCAGCATTTT	CASRGGSQPQHF
-	TRBV2	TRBJ2-1	-	TGTGCCAGCAGTGCTGTTTCTAGGAGTGAGCAGTTCTTC	CASSAVSRSEQFF
-	TRBV12-3/TRBV12-4	TRBJ2-1	few	TGTGCCAGCAGTACCACCACCGGGACCCCCTCCTACAATGAGCAGTTCTTC	CASSTTTGTPSYNEQFF
-	TRBV2	TRBJ1-4	-	TGTGCCAGCAGTGACGGGGGGCGCGTTGAAAAACTGTTTTTT	CASSDGGRVEKLFF
TRBD1	TRBV9	TRBJ2-5	-	TGTGCCAGCAGCGTAGCTAGCAGGGGGCCCTACAATGAGCAGTACTTC	CASSVASRGPYNEQYF
TRBD2	TRBV20-1	TRBJ2-7	-	TGCAGTGCTGGGAGAAGCGGGGCCTCCTACGAGCAGTACTTC	CSAGRSGASYEQYF
-	TRBV20-1	TRBJ2-1	-	TGCAGTGCTAGAGATCAGGGCCCCTACAATGAGCAGTTCTTC	CSARDQGPYNEQFF
-	TRBV9	TRBJ2-7	few	TGTGCCAGCAGCACGACGGTCGGTATCGAGCAGTACTTC	CASSTTVGIEQYF
TRBD2	TRBV7-2	TRBJ2-1	few	TGTGCCAGCAGCTTAGCAGGTCGGGAGGGCCTGGATGAGCAGTTCTTC	CASSLAGREGLDEQFF
-	TRBV4-3	TRBJ2-2	-	TGCGCCAGCAGCCAAGATCGATGGGGATTCGACACCGGGGAGCTGTTTTTT	CASSQDRWGFDTGELFF